This TCR beta chain was captured in a study of graft-versus-host responses after intestinal transplantation. Study context: Every recipient underwent anti-thymocyte globulin induction, then tacrolimus and steroids for around three years.

The study, taken as a whole, reports: Those patients showing graft-donor T cell macrochimerism displayed high graft-versus-host to host-versus-graft clonal ratios in allografts. GvH clone levels peaked in circulation, and this peak was associated with early post-transplant HvG declines. GvH clonotypes were identified within recipient marrow, with a subset emerging first in ileum or blood.

Concerning this clone: Its antigen is not known.

The germline CDR1 and CDR2 sequences are MRHNA and SNTAGT. The CDR3 totals 14 residues. V lost 6 bases, J lost 1 base, and 10 bases lay in between. TCRdb's table, derived via immunoSEQ multiplex PCR, lists solely in-frame clones and lacks some. The table shows 100,000 to 140,000 clones, with around 90% occurring only once. Material: unstimulated CD4+ T cells sorted from spleen or lymph node cells, obtained before transplant. The origin of this receptor is a human donor who was the organ donor for an intestinal transplant. The chain links TRBV6-4 to TRBJ2-1; TRBD1 might be the D (6 bases). The CDR3 DNA reads as TGTGCCAGCAGACAGGACAGATCCTACAATGAGCAGTTCTTC. Its translation is CASRQDRSYNEQFF.